This entry describes one T cell receptor (beta chain). Here immunoSEQ multiplex PCR was the method, and the copy in TCRdb shows in-frame clones only, minus some. The repertoire includes just under 65,000 clones, 91% of them detected once, and 1% to 1.5% sits in the top ten. The data originate from a study of T cell changes during pregnancy in multiple sclerosis. Sequenced here: peripheral blood, sampled after pregnancy. The sequence came from a female donor in good health, enrolled as a control in a pregnancy study.

CDR3 in amino acids: CASSSPLAVGRETQYF. The CDR3 nucleotides are TGTGCCAGCAGCTCCCCTTTGGCAGTGGGGCGGGAGACCCAGTACTTC. The V gene is TRBV11-3, the J gene TRBJ2-5, with D possibly TRBD1 on 5 matching bases. V shed 4 bases and J shed 5 bases, with 20 bases lying between them. This CDR3 has 16 amino acids. Germline values: CDR1 SGHNT, CDR2 YENEEA.